The next 14 T cell receptor beta chains were all read from a single sample in a study of blood T cell repertoires in COVID-19. This table comes from immunoSEQ multiplex PCR, and its TCRdb copy is limited to in-frame clones, with some not included. The repertoire has approximately 170,000 clones, 80% to 90% of them found once; the top ten carry around 1.1%. Specimen: peripheral blood. The receptor source for this set is a man aged 30-40 years with acute or convalescent COVID-19.

This clone was found a few times. V is TRBV28 and J is TRBJ1-1; D is unclear. This CDR3 is built from 15 residues. The germline gives CDR1 MDHEN, CDR2 SYDVKM. Trimming left V 4 bases short and J 5 bases short, with 17 bases between. This CDR3 reads CASSSSGVGYTEAFF. The CDR3, as DNA: TGTGCCAGCAGTTCATCCGGGGTCGGATATACTGAAGCTTTCTTT.

The chain links TRBV27 to TRBJ1-2, with D possibly matching TRBD1 (5 bases). V shed 4 bases and J shed 2 bases, with 8 bases lying between them. Germline V lookup: CDR1 MNHEY, CDR2 SMNVEV (reference sequence). The CDR3 runs to 13 residues. The CDR3 DNA is TGTGCCAGCAGTTCAGGGATGAACTATGGCTACACCTTC. It yields the protein CASSSGMNYGYTF.

The rearrangement links TRBV19 to TRBJ1-2; TRBD1 matches 8 bases. This CDR3 region has 15 residues. Trimming at V came to 0 bases and at J to 4 bases, leaving 4 bases not matched to a gene. Germline-derived CDR1 and CDR2 are LNHDA and SQIVND (reference sequence). CDR3 amino acids: CASSIDRGRGYGYTF. The CDR3 coding sequence is TGTGCCAGTAGTATAGACAGGGGGCGCGGCTATGGCTACACCTTC.

The chain is built from TRBV9 and TRBJ1-3; 7 bases are shared with TRBD1. The CDR3 sequence is 17 residues long. After removal of 0 bases from V and 0 bases from J, the junction contained 6 bases not matched to a gene. The V gene's germline CDR1 is SGDLS and CDR2 YYNGEE. The CDR3 DNA follows: TGTGCCAGCAGCGTAGAGGGACAGAGGGTCTCTGGAAACACCATATATTTT. This codes for CASSVEGQRVSGNTIYF.

V is TRBV2 and J is TRBJ2-5, with TRBD1 as a possible D gene (6 bases). Trimming cost V 9 bases and J 11 bases, with 25 bases left between them. Looked up from germline, CDR1 is SNHLY and CDR2 is FYNNEI. The CDR3 has 14 residues. The CDR3 DNA follows: TGTGCCAGTTATCGGCGACAGGTTGGTGATCTGCAGTACTTC. Amino acid sequence: CASYRRQVGDLQYF.

The chain combines TRBV18 with TRBJ2-1; 11 bases match TRBD2. Germline V gene data show CDR1 as KGHSH and CDR2 as LQKENI. Germline trimming cut 6 bases from V and 7 bases from J; bases unmatched to any gene: 8. CDR3 length: 15 residues. The CDR3 loop is CASSAEIAGGNEQFF. For the CDR3, the DNA is TGTGCCAGCTCGGCCGAAATAGCGGGGGGGAATGAGCAGTTCTTC.

In this sample, this clone turned up once. A read error may account for a junction end that differs from germline. The rearrangement links TRBV6-1 to TRBJ2-5; possible D gene TRBD1, 6 bases. The CDR3 is 12 residues long. Germline assignment: CDR1 MNHNS and CDR2 SASEGT. This chain's CDR3 is CASSEGGTGYNF. CDR3 DNA sequence: TGTGCCAGCAGTGAAGGTGGAACAGGGTACAACTTC.

The chain is built from TRBV2 and TRBJ1-1; possibly TRBD1 for D (5 bases). Looked up from germline, CDR1 is SNHLY and CDR2 is FYNNEI. The CDR3 extends over 15 amino acids. Between the trimmed V and J ends, which lost 1 base and 5 bases, there was a span of 14 bases. In nucleotides, the CDR3 is TGTGCCAGCAGTGAAGTCGGACCAGGGCGGACTGAAGCTTTCTTT. This gives the protein CASSEVGPGRTEAFF.

The chain recombines TRBV27 with TRBJ2-1, with a possible D match to TRBD1 (5 bases). Germline lookup yields CDR1 MNHEY and CDR2 SMNVEV (reference sequence). The CDR3 length is 15 residues. Trimming pared 7 bases from V and 7 bases from J, leaving 20 bases between. CDR3 amino acids: CASIKGVNGVNEQFF. The CDR3 nucleotides are TGTGCCAGCATCAAAGGGGTCAATGGGGTGAATGAGCAGTTCTTC.

The genes are TRBV7-2 and TRBJ1-1; D remains unclear. Germline V CDR1 and CDR2: SGHTA, FQGNSA. V dropped 2 bases and J dropped 2 bases, with 9 bases sitting between them. This CDR3 region has 14 residues. The CDR3 reads CASSLSPGNTEAFF. CDR3 nucleotides: TGTGCCAGCAGCTTATCCCCAGGTAACACTGAAGCTTTCTTT.

The chain combines TRBV7-9 with TRBJ2-7, with D unresolved. V lost 1 base and J lost 2, with 3 bases in between. Germline V lookup: CDR1 SEHNR, CDR2 FQNEAQ (reference sequence). The CDR3 totals 12 residues. The CDR3 DNA is TGTGCCAGCAGCTTAGACACCTACGAGCAGTACTTC. Protein: CASSLDTYEQYF. The full variable domain, in which reference TRBV7-9 and TRBJ2-7 provide the parts outside the CDR3, is DTGVSQNPRHKITKRGQNVTFRCDPISEHNRLYWYRQTLGQGPEFLTYFQNEAQLEKSRLLSDRFSAERPKGSFSTLEIQRTEQGDSAMYLCASSLDTYEQYFGPGTRLTVT.

The genes are TRBV28 and TRBJ1-2; D not certain. This CDR3 region has 10 residues. From germline, CDR1 is MDHEN and CDR2 SYDVKM. In DNA form, the CDR3 reads TGTGCGAGGGCGGCTTATGGCTACACCTTC. Its translation: CARAAYGYTF.

The rearrangement links TRBV12-3 or TRBV12-4 to TRBJ1-1, with D possibly being TRBD1 (6 bases). This CDR3 has 13 residues. V lost 3 bases, J lost 6 bases, and 11 bases lay in between. The CDR3 region has the DNA TGTGCCAGCAGTTTTACAGGGTTTGCTGAAGCTTTCTTT. Protein: CASSFTGFAEAFF.

V gene TRBV28 combines with J gene TRBJ1-1, with D unclear. This CDR3 comprises 12 residues. V lost 6 bases and J 1 base, leaving 6 bases between the germline ends. From germline, CDR1 is MDHEN and CDR2 SYDVKM. DNA for the CDR3: TGTGCCAGCAGACTAAAGAACACTGAAGCTTTCTTT. Its protein product is CASRLKNTEAFF.